The 17 T cell receptor beta chains given below trace back to one sample, sequenced in a study of tumor and adjacent non-tumor tissue in lung cancer. Three rounds of nested PCR, following a modified ARM-PCR protocol, produced the TCRbeta library. A single record per CDR3 protein comes from TCRdb applying MiXCR to the multiplex PCR reads. Of fewer than 85,000 distinct CDR3 sequences listed, 73% were seen once; the top ten hold 28%. RNA was extracted from bulk tissue without any cell sorting. Sequencing input: lung tumor tissue. These TCRs come from a man between 60 and 70 years old with non-small cell lung cancer.

Concerning this clonotype: The germline gene is not matched at one end of the junction; a read error may be the cause. The CDR3 DNA is TGTGCCAGCAGTGGACAGCGCTGCGAGCAGCACTTC. This encodes CASSGQRCEQHF. The gene calls are TRBV6-6 and TRBJ2-7, with D possibly TRBD1 on 6 matching bases. Germline lookup yields CDR1 MNHNY and CDR2 SVGAGI (reference sequence). The CDR3 sequence is 12 residues long.

Concerning this clonotype itself: Germline and junction disagree at one end, which may indicate a read error. CDR3: CSAKQGLNPEASF. DNA of the CDR3: TGCAGTGCCAAACAGGGATTGAACCCTGAAGCTTCCTTT. This chain joins TRBV20-1 and TRBJ1-1, with a tentative D call TRBD1 (6 bases). CDR3 size: 13 residues. Germline V gives CDR1 DFQATT, CDR2 SNEGSKA (reference sequence).

About this clonotype itself: A clone one base away is much larger, so this may be a read error. The chain employs TRBV5-5 and TRBJ2-1; D is perhaps TRBD1 (6 bases). CDR3 length: 16 residues. CDR1 is SGHKS, CDR2 YYEKEE, per germline (reference sequence). The CDR3 sequence: CASGFQGTGSYNEHFF. DNA for the CDR3: TGTGCCAGCGGCTTTCAGGGGACCGGGTCCTACAATGAGCACTTCTTC.

The chain is built from TRBV20-1 and TRBJ2-7; D uncertain. V shed 4 bases and J shed 0 bases, with 10 bases lying between them. CDR3 length equals 13 residues. Germline CDR1 and CDR2: DFQATT and SNEGSKA (reference sequence). CDR3 sequence reads: CSAIIPVSYEQYF. CDR3 DNA: TGCAGTGCTATAATCCCGGTCTCCTACGAGCAGTACTTC.

A word on this clonotype: A junction boundary mismatches the germline segment, possibly from a read error. The CDR3 is CATGTSPQETRYF. CDR3 nucleotides: TGTGCCACCGGAACTAGCCCTCAAGAGACCCGGTACTTC. The V gene is TRBV10-3, the J gene TRBJ2-5; weak D call: TRBD2 (6 bases). In germline, CDR1 is ENHRY, CDR2 SYGVKD. This CDR3 contains 13 residues.

At least ten counts were recorded for this clonotype. The rearrangement links TRBV10-1 to TRBJ1-2; 10 bases fit TRBD1. Looked up from germline, CDR1 is WNHNN and CDR2 is SYGVQD (reference sequence). V shed 7 bases and J 4 bases; nucleotides not matched to a gene: 12. The CDR3 length is 16 residues. CDR3 DNA sequence: TGCGCCAGCACCAAGACAGGGGGCCCATTGGGCTATGGCTACACCTTC. This encodes CASTKTGGPLGYGYTF.

Note on this clonotype: As the CDR3 is not closed by the conserved phenylalanine or tryptophan, this likely results from a read error. V is TRBV20-1 and J is TRBJ2-3; tentatively, D is TRBD2 (5 bases). This CDR3 spans 15 amino acids. CDR1 is DFQATT and CDR2 is SNEGSKA in the germline V gene (reference sequence). Trimming left V 5 bases short and J 4 bases short, with 19 bases between. Written as DNA, the CDR3 is TGCAGTGCTCACCCTCTAGCCCCGGCGGCAGATACGCAGTATTCT. The encoded protein is CSAHPLAPAADTQYS.

This clonotype was recorded a few times. Because the CDR3 is missing its conserved closing phenylalanine or tryptophan, this is likely a read error. The chain combines TRBV28 with TRBJ1-2; D not certain. Germline V lookup: CDR1 MDHEN, CDR2 SYDVKM. There are 12 residues in the CDR3. The V end was cut by 2 bases, the J end by 4 bases, with 5 bases between. This CDR3 is CASSLEGYGYTS. CDR3 nucleotides: TGTGCCAGCAGTTTAGAGGGCTATGGCTACACCTCC.

The rearrangement links TRBV20-1 to TRBJ1-1; no clear D gene. Per the germline V gene, CDR1 is DFQATT and CDR2 is SNEGSKA (reference sequence). The CDR3 runs 10 residues. The V gene lost 4 bases and the J gene lost 8 bases, with 8 bases spanning the gap. In DNA, the CDR3 is TGCAGTGCTAAGTACGCCGAAGCTTTCTTT. This codes for CSAKYAEAFF.

On this clonotype itself: One junction end does not reproduce the germline sequence, and a read error may be involved. The chain carries TRBV20-1 and TRBJ2-3, with TRBD1 as a possible D gene (5 bases). The CDR3 sequence is 13 residues long. The germline gives CDR1 DFQATT, CDR2 SNEGSKA (reference sequence). CDR3 protein: CTAERTGTDTQYF. CDR3 nucleotide sequence: TGCACTGCTGAACGAACAGGCACAGATACGCAATATTTT.

This clonotype is labeled medium-sized. The chain combines TRBV10-3 with TRBJ2-6; TRBD2 matches at 8 bases. Germline loops: CDR1 ENHRY, CDR2 SYGVKD. The CDR3 consists of 20 residues. With V trimmed by 3 bases and J by 16 bases, 29 bases remained unmatched. The CDR3 DNA follows: TGTGCCATCAGTGAACATGGGACTAGAGGGAGGGACTCTGGGGCAAAAGTACTGACTTTC. This gives the protein CAISEHGTRGRDSGAKVLTF.

Here the CDR3 reads CASRSDMPNYGYTF. As DNA, the CDR3 is TGTGCCAGCCGGTCCGACATGCCTAACTATGGCTACACCTTC. This chain joins TRBV6-5 and TRBJ1-2, with unresolved D. This CDR3 has 14 amino acids. Deletions cut 8 bases from V and 0 bases from J, with 13 bases between. Per the germline V gene, CDR1 is MNHEY and CDR2 is SVGAGI.

Of note for this clonotype: The junction and the germline gene differ at one end; a read error may be behind it. V and J are TRBV11-2 and TRBJ2-1; 8 positions match TRBD1. Gene TRBJ2-7 matches the end of the DNA better, so the J call may be wrong. Germline V lookup: CDR1 SGHAT, CDR2 FQNNGV. CDR3 length equals 15 residues. CDR3 bases: TGTGCCAGTAGCTTCGGGACAGGAGAAAACAATGAGCAGTACTTC. Protein product: CASSFGTGENNEQYF.

This clonotype has only one observation. The junction departs from germline at one end; a sequencing error may be responsible. This chain uses TRBV6-2 or TRBV6-3 with TRBJ2-2; no reliable D call. The germline CDR1 and CDR2 sequences are MNHEY and SVGEGT. CDR3 size: 13 residues. The DNA of the CDR3 is TGTGCCAGCAGCTACTTAGACATCGGGGAGCTGTTTTTT. This sequence encodes CASSYLDIGELFF.

About this clonotype itself: One junction end does not reproduce the germline sequence, and a read error may be involved. V is TRBV19 and J is TRBJ2-1; 7 bases align to TRBD2. Germline V CDR1 and CDR2: LNHDA, SQIVND (reference sequence). There are 18 residues in the CDR3. CDR3: CASRPSNTPAGAYNEQSF. The CDR3 DNA reads TGTGCCAGTCGGCCCTCTAACACCCCGGCGGGAGCCTACAATGAGCAGTCCTTC. The whole variable domain, remainder taken from reference TRBV19 and TRBJ2-1, is DGGITQSPKYLFRKEGQNVTLSCEQNLNHDAMYWYRQDPGQGLRLIYYSQIVNDFQKGDIAEGYSVSREKKESFPLTVTSAQKNPTAFYLCASRPSNTPAGAYNEQSFGPGTRLTVL.

About this clonotype: Germline is not matched at one junction end, which may reflect a read error. The rearrangement joins TRBV29-1 to TRBJ2-7; D is perhaps TRBD2 (6 bases). This CDR3 is 15 amino acids long. Germline V CDR1 and CDR2: SQVTM, ANQGSEA. The CDR3 coding sequence is TGCAGCGTTGATGATTCTACTAGCAGGAACTACGTGCAGTACTTC. Amino acid sequence: CSVDDSTSRNYVQYF.

In this sample, this clonotype turned up a few times. The chain has TRBV6-5 and TRBJ2-7; TRBD1 is a possible D gene (5 bases). CDR3 size: 15 residues. Germline V gives CDR1 MNHEY, CDR2 SVGAGI. V was cut by 2 bases and J by 4 bases, with 15 bases left in between. This CDR3 is CASSYGAGQLYEQYF. CDR3 sequence (DNA): TGTGCCAGCAGTTACGGGGCTGGTCAACTTTACGAGCAGTACTTC.